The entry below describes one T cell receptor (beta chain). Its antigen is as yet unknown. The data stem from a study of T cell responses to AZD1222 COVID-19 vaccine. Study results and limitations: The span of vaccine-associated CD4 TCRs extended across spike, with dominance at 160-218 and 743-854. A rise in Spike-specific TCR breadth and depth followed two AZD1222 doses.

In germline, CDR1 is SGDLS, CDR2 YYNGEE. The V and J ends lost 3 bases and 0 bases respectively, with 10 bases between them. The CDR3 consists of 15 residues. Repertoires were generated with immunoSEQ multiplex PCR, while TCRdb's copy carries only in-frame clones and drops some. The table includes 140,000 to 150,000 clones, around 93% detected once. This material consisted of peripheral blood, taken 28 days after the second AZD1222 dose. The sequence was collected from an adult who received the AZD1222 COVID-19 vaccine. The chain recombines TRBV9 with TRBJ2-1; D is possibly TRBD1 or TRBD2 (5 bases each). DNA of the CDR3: TGTGCCAGCAGCGAAACTAGGGGCTCCTACAATGAGCAGTTCTTC. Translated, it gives CASSETRGSYNEQFF.